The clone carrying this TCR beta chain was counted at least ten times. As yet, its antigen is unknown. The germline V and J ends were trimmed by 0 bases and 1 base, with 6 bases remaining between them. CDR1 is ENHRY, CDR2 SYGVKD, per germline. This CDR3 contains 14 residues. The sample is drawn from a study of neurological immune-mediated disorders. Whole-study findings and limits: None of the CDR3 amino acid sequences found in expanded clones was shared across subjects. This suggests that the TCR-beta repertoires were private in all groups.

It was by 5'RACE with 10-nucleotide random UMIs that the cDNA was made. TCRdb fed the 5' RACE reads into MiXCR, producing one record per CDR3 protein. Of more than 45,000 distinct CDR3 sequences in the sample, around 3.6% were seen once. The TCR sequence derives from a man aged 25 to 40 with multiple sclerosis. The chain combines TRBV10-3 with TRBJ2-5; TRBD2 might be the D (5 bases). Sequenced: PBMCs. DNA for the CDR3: TGTGCCATCAGTGAGTCGGGAGTCCAAGAGACCCAGTACTTC. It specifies CAISESGVQETQYF.